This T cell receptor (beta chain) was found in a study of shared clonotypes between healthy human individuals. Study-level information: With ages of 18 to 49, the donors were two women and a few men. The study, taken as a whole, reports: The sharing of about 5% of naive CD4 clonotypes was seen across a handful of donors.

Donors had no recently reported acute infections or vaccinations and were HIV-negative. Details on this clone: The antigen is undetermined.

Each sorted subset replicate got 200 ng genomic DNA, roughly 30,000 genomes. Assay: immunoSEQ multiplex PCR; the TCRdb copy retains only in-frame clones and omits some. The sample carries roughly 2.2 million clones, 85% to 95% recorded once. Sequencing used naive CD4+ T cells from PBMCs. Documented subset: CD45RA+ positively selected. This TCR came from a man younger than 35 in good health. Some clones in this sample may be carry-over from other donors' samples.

CDR3 DNA sequence: TGTGCCAGCAGCCAAGGACAGGGGGCGCGGGACACCGGGGAGCTGTTTTTT. Its protein product is CASSQGQGARDTGELFF. This rearrangement joins TRBV28 to TRBJ2-2; 11 nucleotides align to TRBD1. V shed 6 bases and J 3 bases; nucleotides not matched to a gene: 9. CDR3 length: 17 amino acids. Germline values: CDR1 MDHEN, CDR2 SYDVKM.